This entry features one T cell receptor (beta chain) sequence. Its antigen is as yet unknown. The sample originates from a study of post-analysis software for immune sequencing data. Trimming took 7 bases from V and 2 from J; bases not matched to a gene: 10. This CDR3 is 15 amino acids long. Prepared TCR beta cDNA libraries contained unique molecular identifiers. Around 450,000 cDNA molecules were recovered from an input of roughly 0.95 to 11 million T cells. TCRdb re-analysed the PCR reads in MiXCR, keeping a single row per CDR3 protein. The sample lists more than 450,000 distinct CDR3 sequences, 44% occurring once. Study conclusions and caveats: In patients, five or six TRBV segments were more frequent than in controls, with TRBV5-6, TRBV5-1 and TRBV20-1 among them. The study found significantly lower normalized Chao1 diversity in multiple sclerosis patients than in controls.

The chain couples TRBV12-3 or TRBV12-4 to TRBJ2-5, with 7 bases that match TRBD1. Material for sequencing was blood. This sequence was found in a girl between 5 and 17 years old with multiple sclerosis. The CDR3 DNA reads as TGTGCCAGCACTAAAGGGACAGCTAGGCAAGAGACCCAGTACTTC. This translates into CASTKGTARQETQYF.